Below are 11 T cell receptor beta chains sequenced from a single sample in a study of T cells in Graves' hyperthyroidism and ophthalmopathy. Amplified regions were TCR beta CDR3 sequences from RNA transcripts. HTBI primers were the set used in a first-round RT-PCR of the TCR CDR3. In TCRdb, the multiplex PCR reads were re-called with MiXCR into one record per CDR3 protein. Among about 340,000 distinct CDR3 sequences listed, under 25% were seen once. The sequencing input was blood. Source of these receptors: a woman between 45 and 65 years old with Graves' hyperthyroidism.

This clonotype appeared many times. The chain recombines TRBV12-3 or TRBV12-4 with TRBJ1-2; possibly TRBD1 for D (5 bases). The CDR3 covers 13 residues. Trimming took 1 base from V and 4 from J, leaving 7 bases between them. CDR3 region: CASSLGGSYGYTF. As DNA, the CDR3 is TGTGCCAGCAGTTTAGGGGGCTCCTATGGCTACACCTTC.

This clonotype was picked up a small number of times. This rearrangement joins TRBV29-1 to TRBJ2-2; perhaps D is TRBD1 or TRBD2 (6 bases each). Between the trimmed V and J ends, which lost 7 bases and 5 bases, there was a span of 14 bases. Germline V gene data show CDR1 as SQVTM and CDR2 as ANQGSEA. There are 13 residues in the CDR3. CDR3 in DNA: TGCAGCGCGCGGGAAACAGGGACCGGGGAGCTGTTTTTT. Translated, it gives CSARETGTGELFF.

This clonotype occurred a few times. V usage is TRBV6-1 and J usage is TRBJ2-7, with a tentative D call TRBD1 (6 bases). CDR1 and CDR2 from the germline V gene are MNHNS and SASEGT. Trimming left V 6 bases short and J 4 bases short, with 19 bases between. The CDR3 loop spans 15 amino acids. CDR3 sequence (DNA): TGTGCCAGCAGACCACTGATTACAGGGAGTTACGAGCAGTACTTC. Its translation is CASRPLITGSYEQYF.

In its sample, this clonotype was seen many times. CDR3 sequence: CSASRGTGGRIDTQYF. In nucleotides, the CDR3 is TGCAGTGCTAGTCGAGGGACAGGGGGCAGGATAGATACGCAGTATTTT. This rearrangement joins TRBV20-1 to TRBJ2-3; 12 bases agree with TRBD1. CDR1 is DFQATT and CDR2 is SNEGSKA in the germline V gene (reference sequence). V lost 3 bases to trimming and J lost 5 bases; unmatched junction nucleotides: 9. This CDR3 has 16 amino acids.

This clonotype came up many times. This chain links TRBV18 with TRBJ1-4, with 11 bases fitting TRBD1. J was trimmed by 8 bases and V by 3 bases; bases with no gene match: 5. This CDR3 has 15 amino acids. The germline gives CDR1 KGHSH, CDR2 LQKENI. The CDR3, as DNA: TGTGCCAGCTCACCTCCTGGGACAGGGGGAGAAAAACTGTTTTTT. The encoded protein is CASSPPGTGGEKLFF.

The J gene is TRBJ2-7, the V gene TRBV19, with a tentative D call TRBD1 (6 bases). The CDR3 totals 15 residues. V gave up 3 bases and J gave up 1 base, with 13 bases separating them. CDR1 is LNHDA and CDR2 is SQIVND in the germline V gene (reference sequence). The CDR3 DNA reads TGTGCCAGTAGTATCCGCGTGACAGGATCCTACGAGCAGTACTTC. It translates to CASSIRVTGSYEQYF.

A few counts support this clonotype. V and J are TRBV29-1 and TRBJ2-1, with D tentatively TRBD2 (6 bases). The germline V and J ends were trimmed by 3 bases and 6 bases, with 9 bases remaining between them. The CDR3 has 12 amino acids. Per germline, CDR1 SQVTM and CDR2 ANQGSEA. The CDR3 region is CSVEEGSNEQFF. The CDR3 nucleotides are TGCAGCGTTGAGGAGGGGAGCAATGAGCAGTTCTTC.

In this sample, this clonotype turned up many times. The chain recombines TRBV4-1 with TRBJ1-4; 10 bases align to TRBD1. The CDR3 is 16 residues long. CDR1 is MGHRA, CDR2 YSYEKL, per germline. Germline trimming cut 1 base from V and 6 bases from J; bases unmatched to any gene: 5. CDR3 amino acids: CASSQVGGQGYEKLFF. Written as DNA, the CDR3 is TGCGCCAGCAGCCAAGTTGGGGGACAGGGGTATGAAAAACTGTTTTTT.

This clonotype was detected many times. J is TRBJ1-3 and V is TRBV7-9; D call uncertain. Germline values: CDR1 SEHNR, CDR2 FQNEAQ (reference sequence). V was cut by 2 bases and J by 4 bases, with 3 bases left in between. The CDR3 has 12 residues. The CDR3 spells CASSLLGNTIYF. The CDR3 DNA sequence: TGTGCCAGCAGCTTACTAGGAAACACCATATATTTT.

This clonotype was counted ten times or more. The V and J genes are TRBV28 and TRBJ2-1, with D possibly TRBD2 on 5 matching bases. The length of the CDR3 is 13 residues. Per the germline V gene, CDR1 is MDHEN and CDR2 is SYDVKM. V lost 6 bases and J lost 4, with 10 bases in between. The CDR3 spells CASRADSYNEQFF. CDR3 in DNA: TGTGCCAGCAGAGCGGACTCTTACAATGAGCAGTTCTTC.

This chain uses TRBV19 with TRBJ2-2, with D perhaps TRBD2 (5 bases). CDR3 length equals 14 residues. The ends were cut back, 7 bases at V and 6 bases at J, with 15 bases in the middle. Germline V gene sequence: CDR1 LNHDA, CDR2 SQIVND (reference sequence). Here the CDR3 DNA reads TGTGCCAGTAAAAGAGGGTTTGACGCCGGGGAGCTGTTTTTT. Its protein product is CASKRGFDAGELFF.